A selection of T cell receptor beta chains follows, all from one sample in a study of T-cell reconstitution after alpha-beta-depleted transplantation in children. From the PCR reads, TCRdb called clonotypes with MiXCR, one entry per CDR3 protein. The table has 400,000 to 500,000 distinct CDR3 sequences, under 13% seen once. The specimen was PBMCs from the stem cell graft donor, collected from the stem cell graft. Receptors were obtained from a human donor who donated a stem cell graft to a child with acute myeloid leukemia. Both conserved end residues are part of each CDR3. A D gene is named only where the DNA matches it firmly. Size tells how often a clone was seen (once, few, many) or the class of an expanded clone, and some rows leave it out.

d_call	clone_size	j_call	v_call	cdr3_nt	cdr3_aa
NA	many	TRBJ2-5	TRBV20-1	TGCAGTGCTAGCCCTCAGGGCCTGGAGACCCAGTACTTC	CSASPQGLETQYF
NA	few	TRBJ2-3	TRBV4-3	TGCGCCAGCAGCCCACAAGATCGGGAGAGGTTCACAGATACGCAGTATTTT	CASSPQDRERFTDTQYF
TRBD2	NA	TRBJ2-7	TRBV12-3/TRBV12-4	TGTGCCAGCAGTTTGGGGACTAGCGGTCTTGAGCAGTACTTC	CASSLGTSGLEQYF
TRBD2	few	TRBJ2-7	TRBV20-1	TGCAGTGCTAGGCGACCGGGGGGCTCCTACGAGCAGTACTTC	CSARRPGGSYEQYF
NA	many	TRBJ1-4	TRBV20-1	TGCAGTGTTGATAAACTGTTTTTT	CSVDKLFF
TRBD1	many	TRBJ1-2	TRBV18	TGTGCCAGCTCAGGACTGGGACAGGGAGGCGATGGCTACACCTTC	CASSGLGQGGDGYTF
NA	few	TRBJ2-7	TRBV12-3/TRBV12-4	TGTGCCAGCAGTTTTGGGGACGGCCCCTACGAGCAGTACTTC	CASSFGDGPYEQYF
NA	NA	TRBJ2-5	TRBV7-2	TGTGCCAGCAGCTTAGTTCCTGAGGGCATGGAGACCCAGTACTTC	CASSLVPEGMETQYF
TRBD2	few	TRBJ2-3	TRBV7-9	TGTGCCAGCAGCGCGCCGCCGGGACTAGCGGGAGTTGGGGCTAGCACAGATACGCAGTATTTT	CASSAPPGLAGVGASTDTQYF
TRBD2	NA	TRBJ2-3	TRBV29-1	TGCAGCGTTGAATTTCTAGCGGGACGCACAGATACGCAGTATTTT	CSVEFLAGRTDTQYF
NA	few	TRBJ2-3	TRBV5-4	TGTGCCAGCAGACAGGGTACCACAGATACGCAGTATTTT	CASRQGTTDTQYF
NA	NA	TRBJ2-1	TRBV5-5	TGTGCCAGCAGCTTTTCACGATATGAGCAGTTCTTC	CASSFSRYEQFF
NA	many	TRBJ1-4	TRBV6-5	TGTGCCAGCAAAACGACTGAGGCAACTAATGAAAAACTGTTTTTT	CASKTTEATNEKLFF
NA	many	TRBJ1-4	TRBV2	TGTGCCAGCAGTGTAGCGGTTAATGAAAAACTGTTTTTT	CASSVAVNEKLFF
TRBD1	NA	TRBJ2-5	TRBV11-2	TGTGCCAGCAGCTTAGCGGTCGGGACAGGGGTGAAGACCCAGTACTTC	CASSLAVGTGVKTQYF
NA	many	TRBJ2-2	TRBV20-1	TGCAGTGCTGCCCCGGGGAGCGGGCTGGGCGGGGAGCTGTTTTTT	CSAAPGSGLGGELFF
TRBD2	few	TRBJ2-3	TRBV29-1	TGCAGCGTTCCTAGCGGACTCACAGATACGCAGTATTTT	CSVPSGLTDTQYF
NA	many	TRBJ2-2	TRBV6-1	TGTGCCAGCATTCGGCAGGGAGACACCGGGGAGCTGTTTTTT	CASIRQGDTGELFF
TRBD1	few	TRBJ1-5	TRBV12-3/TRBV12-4	TGTGCCAGCAGTATACTACAGGGGCAGCCCCAGCATTTT	CASSILQGQPQHF
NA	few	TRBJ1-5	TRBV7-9	TGTGCCAGCAGCTTAATGGGGATCGGCAATCAGCCCCAGCATTTT	CASSLMGIGNQPQHF
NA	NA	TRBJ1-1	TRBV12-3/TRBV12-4	TGTGCCAGCACCCTGTCAGGGGACCCCAATTCTGAAGCTTTCTTT	CASTLSGDPNSEAFF
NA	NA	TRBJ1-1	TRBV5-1	TGCGCCAGCAGCTTGCCGGGGGGAGTTAAAAACACTGAAGCTTTCTTT	CASSLPGGVKNTEAFF
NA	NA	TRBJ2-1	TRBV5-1	TGCGCCAGCAGCTTGGACGATTACAATGAGCAGTTCTTC	CASSLDDYNEQFF
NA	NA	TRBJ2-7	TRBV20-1	TGCAGTGCTACGGTTTTGGGCACACGCTCAAACTACGAGCAGTACTTC	CSATVLGTRSNYEQYF
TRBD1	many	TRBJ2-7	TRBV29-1	TGCAGCGCCGGACAGGGTAACCGATACGAGCAGTACTTC	CSAGQGNRYEQYF
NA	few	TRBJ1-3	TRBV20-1	TGCAGTGCTAGAATTGGGATTTCTGGAAACACCATATATTTT	CSARIGISGNTIYF
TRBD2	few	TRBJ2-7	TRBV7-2	TGTGCCAGCAGCTTACGTGGCAGCGGGAGGAGGGACGAGCAGTACTTC	CASSLRGSGRRDEQYF
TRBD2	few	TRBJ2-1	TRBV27	TGTGCCAGCAGTTTCTTGCTCTCTGGACTAGCGGGAGGCTATGAGCAGTTCTTC	CASSFLLSGLAGGYEQFF
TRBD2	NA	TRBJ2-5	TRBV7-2	TGTGCCAGCAGCTTTAGCGGGGGGGGACAGGAGACCCAGTACTTC	CASSFSGGGQETQYF
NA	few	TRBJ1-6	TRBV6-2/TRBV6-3	TGTGCCAGCAGTTACTCGCGGCAGGCGAACTCCTATAATTCACCCCTCCACTTT	CASSYSRQANSYNSPLHF
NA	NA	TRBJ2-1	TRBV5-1	TGCGCCAGCAGCTTGGCACTACCTACCGATACGCAGTTCTTC	CASSLALPTDTQFF
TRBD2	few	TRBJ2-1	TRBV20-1	TGCAGTGCTAGAGATCTGTATAAGGGGACCGTAGCGGGAGGGTATGAGCAGTTCTTC	CSARDLYKGTVAGGYEQFF
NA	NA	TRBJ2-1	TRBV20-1	TGCAGTGCTAGAGACGGCCTCCGCACCTACAATGAGCAGTTCTTC	CSARDGLRTYNEQFF
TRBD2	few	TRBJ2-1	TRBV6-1	TGTGCCAGCACGGGTGGGAGCGGGAGTGGTGAGCAGTTCTTC	CASTGGSGSGEQFF
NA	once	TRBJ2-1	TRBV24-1	TGTGCCACCAGTGACCCGACAGCGCCACACAATGAGCAGTTCTTC	CATSDPTAPHNEQFF
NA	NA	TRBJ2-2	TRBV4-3	TGCACCAGCAGCCAAGAATTGTCGCAGGGACCGAACACCGGGGAGCTGTTTTTT	CTSSQELSQGPNTGELFF
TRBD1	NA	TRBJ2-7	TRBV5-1	TGCGCCAGCAGCTTTAGGACAGGGATCTACGAGCAGTACTTC	CASSFRTGIYEQYF
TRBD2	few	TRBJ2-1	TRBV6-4	TGTGCCAGCAGTGCCTCCGGGACTAGCGGGGCCAGCTCCTACAATGAGCAGTTCTTC	CASSASGTSGASSYNEQFF
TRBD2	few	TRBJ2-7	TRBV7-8	TGTGCCAGCAGCGGACTAGCGGGAGGTTCCTACGAGCAGTACTTC	CASSGLAGGSYEQYF
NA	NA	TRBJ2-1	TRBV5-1	TGCGCCAGCAGCTTCGTAGGCCAATACAATGAGCAGTTCTTC	CASSFVGQYNEQFF
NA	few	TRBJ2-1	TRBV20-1	TGCAGTGCTAGAGAGGGGGCGACAAGGAATGAGCAGTTCTTC	CSAREGATRNEQFF
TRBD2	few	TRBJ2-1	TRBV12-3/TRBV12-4	TGTGCCAGCAGCTTAGCGGGGGACCGTATCTACAATGAGCAGTTCTTC	CASSLAGDRIYNEQFF
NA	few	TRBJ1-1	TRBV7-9	TGTGCCAGCAGAGGCGGGACACCTGAAGCTTTCTTT	CASRGGTPEAFF
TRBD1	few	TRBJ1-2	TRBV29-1	TGCAGCGTCGACCGGGGACAGGGGGGCTATGGCTACACCTTC	CSVDRGQGGYGYTF
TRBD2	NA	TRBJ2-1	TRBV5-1	TGCGCCAGCAGCTTGCGGGGGACTAGCGGCTACAATGAGCAGTTCTTC	CASSLRGTSGYNEQFF
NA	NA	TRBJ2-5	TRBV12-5	TGTGCTAGTGGTTCGCCGGGAGTGTTTGAGACCCAGTACTTC	CASGSPGVFETQYF
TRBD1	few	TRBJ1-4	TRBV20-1	TGCAGTGCAACTGCCGGGACAGGGGCCGGAAAACTGTTTTTT	CSATAGTGAGKLFF
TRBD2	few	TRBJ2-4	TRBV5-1	TGCGCCAGCAGCACCACGGGACTAGCGGGGGCGATAGCCAAAAACATTCAGTACTTC	CASSTTGLAGAIAKNIQYF
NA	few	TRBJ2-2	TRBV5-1	TGCGCCAGCATGGCCACCGGGGAGCTGTTTTTT	CASMATGELFF
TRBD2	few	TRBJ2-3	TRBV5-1	TGCGCCAGCAGCCAAACAGTAGCGGGAGAAGATACGCAGTATTTT	CASSQTVAGEDTQYF
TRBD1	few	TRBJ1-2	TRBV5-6	TGTGCCAGCAGCTACGGACAGGGAGGGAGATATGGCTACACCTTC	CASSYGQGGRYGYTF